One sample yielded the 13 T cell receptor beta chains listed below, sequenced in a study of blood T cell repertoires in COVID-19. Sequencing used immunoSEQ multiplex PCR; TCRdb keeps in-frame clones, though not all of them. The sample includes 200,000 to 250,000 clones, 82% seen only once; the top ten take 8.2%. The sample comprised peripheral blood. Source of these receptors: a woman older than 75 with COVID-19, enrolled during active disease.

The CDR3 DNA is TGTGCCATCAGTGACCCCACCCGGGGATCCTACGAGCAGTACTTC. Translation: CAISDPTRGSYEQYF. The chain carries TRBV10-3 and TRBJ2-7; D is possibly TRBD2 (5 bases). Trimming took off 3 bases at V and 1 base at J, with 13 bases between the two ends. The CDR3 covers 15 residues. Per germline, CDR1 ENHRY and CDR2 SYGVKD.

The chain is built from TRBV24-1 and TRBJ2-7, with 8 bases that match TRBD1. CDR3 length equals 16 residues. Germline CDR1 reads KGHDR; CDR2 reads SFDVKD. Trimming took 3 bases from V and 0 from J; bases not matched to a gene: 6. The CDR3 here is CATSDPSGTGSYEQYF. As DNA, the CDR3 is TGTGCCACCAGTGATCCGTCCGGGACAGGCTCCTACGAGCAGTACTTC.

This rearrangement joins TRBV11-3 to TRBJ2-1; 8 nucleotides agree with TRBD2. The V and J ends lost 5 bases and 7 bases, in that order; junction bases with no gene match: 4. The CDR3 runs 13 residues. Germline V CDR1 and CDR2: SGHNT, YENEEA. The CDR3 spells CASSPGGGNEQFF. The CDR3 DNA reads TGTGCCAGCAGCCCCGGGGGGGGAAATGAGCAGTTCTTC.

The genes are TRBV3-1 (or the pseudogene TRBV3-2) and TRBJ2-5; D ambiguous. The CDR3 length is 10 residues. V was clipped by 4 bases and J by 7 bases, with 4 bases between them. Germline CDR1 reads LGHDT; CDR2 reads YNNKEL (reference sequence). As DNA, the CDR3 is TGTGCCAGCAGCCGCGGGACCCAGTACTTC. It is translated as CASSRGTQYF.

CDR3 loop: CATNPGVGELFF. DNA of the CDR3: TGTGCCACCAACCCCGGTGTGGGGGAGCTGTTTTTT. V gene TRBV19 combines with J gene TRBJ2-2; unclear D gene. Germline V gene data show CDR1 as LNHDA and CDR2 as SQIVND (reference sequence). This CDR3 spans 12 amino acids. Trimming removed 10 bases at V and 8 bases at J, with 14 bases between. Full variable domain (missing parts from reference TRBV19 and TRBJ2-2): DGGITQSPKYLFRKEGQNVTLSCEQNLNHDAMYWYRQDPGQGLRLIYYSQIVNDFQKGDIAEGYSVSREKKESFPLTVTSAQKNPTAFYLCATNPGVGELFFGEGSRLTVL.

V usage is TRBV12-5 and J usage is TRBJ2-7; D might be TRBD1 (6 bases). The CDR3 contains 15 residues. From germline, CDR1 is LGHNT and CDR2 FRNRAP. The V end was cut by 5 bases, the J end by 0 bases, with 14 bases between. Here the CDR3 reads CASGPGRGSSYEQYF. CDR3 bases: TGTGCTAGTGGTCCGGGAAGGGGGAGCTCCTACGAGCAGTACTTC.

The gene calls are TRBV6-5 and TRBJ2-5, with 9 bases fitting TRBD1. Germline V gene lookup returns CDR1 MNHEY and CDR2 SVGAGI. Trimming removed 1 base from V and 5 bases from J; junction bases left unmatched: 2. The CDR3 runs 14 residues. The CDR3 DNA follows: TGTGCCAGCAGTTACTGGGACAGGGCGGAGACCCAGTACTTC. Protein sequence: CASSYWDRAETQYF.

The gene calls are TRBV28 and TRBJ2-7; the D gene is possibly TRBD2 (6 bases). Per germline, CDR1 MDHEN and CDR2 SYDVKM. V shed 5 bases and J shed 6 bases, with 8 bases lying between them. The CDR3 extends over 11 amino acids. The CDR3 here is CASSRGTEQYF. CDR3 nucleotides: TGTGCCAGCAGTCGGGGGACCGAGCAGTACTTC.

This rearrangement joins TRBV30 to TRBJ2-5; D gene uncertain. CDR3 size: 13 residues. Trimming pared 2 bases from V and 5 bases from J, leaving 12 bases between. Germline-derived CDR1 and CDR2 are GTSNPN and SVGIG (reference sequence). The CDR3 region has the DNA TGTGCCTGGAGTAATGGGCTTGGGGAGACCCAGTACTTC. This encodes CAWSNGLGETQYF.

This clone was detected only a few times. V is TRBV28 and J is TRBJ1-2; no reliable D call. Germline V lookup: CDR1 MDHEN, CDR2 SYDVKM. V lost 4 bases to trimming and J lost 3 bases, with 6 bases between them. The CDR3 has 12 amino acids. The CDR3 loop reads CASSSSDYGYTF. The CDR3, as DNA: TGTGCCAGCAGTTCCAGCGACTATGGCTACACCTTC.

The chain links TRBV25-1 to TRBJ1-2, with D maybe TRBD1 (6 bases). Trimming cost V 7 bases and J 0 bases, with 21 bases left between them. This CDR3 contains 17 residues. The germline V gene encodes CDR1 MGHDK and CDR2 SYGVNS. CDR3 DNA sequence: TGTGCCAGCAATCCGCTACAGGGAAAGGGGGCTAACTATGGCTACACCTTC. Its protein product is CASNPLQGKGANYGYTF.

V gene TRBV6-1 combines with J gene TRBJ1-6, with D possibly TRBD1 on 5 matching bases. Trimming pared 4 bases from V and 3 bases from J, leaving 13 bases between. Germline V gene sequence: CDR1 MNHNS, CDR2 SASEGT. The CDR3 is 16 amino acids. The CDR3 coding sequence is TGTGCCAGCAGTGCTCAGGGCGCTCTCTATAATTCACCCCTCCACTTT. This codes for CASSAQGALYNSPLHF.

CDR3 DNA sequence: TGTGCCAGCAGCACGAGGCCCGGGACAGGGGTTTTCAAGTCCTACAATGAGCAGTTCTTC. Its translation is CASSTRPGTGVFKSYNEQFF. The gene calls are TRBV6-2 or TRBV6-3 and TRBJ2-1; 10 bases are a match to TRBD1. The CDR3 is made up of 20 amino acids. V gave up 6 bases and J gave up 1 base; unmatched junction bases: 18. From germline, CDR1 is MNHEY and CDR2 SVGEGT.